The present T cell receptor beta chain was sequenced within a study of T cell repertoires in cytomegalovirus infection. Whole-study findings and limits: The response measured ex vivo was dominated by TCR beta clonotypes (HLA-C-restricted and CMV-specific). Frequencies of public TCR beta families were cumulated, and this identified carriers of CMV plus the relevant HLA.

TCRdb redid the calling of the reads with MiXCR, one entry per CDR3 protein. The repertoire includes about 360,000 distinct CDR3 sequences, about 35% of them detected once, and approximately 13% sits in the top ten. This clonotype showed up just a few times. Its antigen is currently unknown. The germline V gene has CDR1 SEHNR and CDR2 FQNEAQ (reference sequence). CDR3 size: 15 residues. V was trimmed by 5 bases and J by 4 bases, leaving 17 bases between them. The chain employs TRBV7-9 and TRBJ2-5, with D perhaps matching TRBD2 (6 bases). The receptor was derived from a human donor in good health (CMV status not recorded). Some clones in this sample may be carry-over from other donors' samples. The sequences come from cultured PBMCs, collected from culture after CMV antigen stimulation. The CDR3, as DNA: TGTGCCAGCAGCCTGGGACGGGCCGGGGGAGAGACCCAGTACTTC. Translating gives CASSLGRAGGETQYF. Using reference TRBV7-9 and TRBJ2-5 for the parts outside the CDR3, the full variable domain is DTGVSQNPRHKITKRGQNVTFRCDPISEHNRLYWYRQTLGQGPEFLTYFQNEAQLEKSRLLSDRFSAERPKGSFSTLEIQRTEQGDSAMYLCASSLGRAGGETQYFGPGTRLLVL.